A selection of T cell receptor beta chains follows, all from one sample in a study of beta chain features in type 1 diabetes. Profiled with immunoSEQ multiplex PCR; TCRdb holds only in-frame clones, not every one. The sample includes 150,000 to 170,000 clones, roughly 8% of them seen just once. The sample consisted of central memory CD4+ T cells from blood. These receptor sequences come from a young man in good health. The CDR3 runs from the conserved cysteine through the conserved F or W. A D gene is named only where the DNA matches it firmly. Clone size is shown for a subset of rows, as once, few, many or a class of expanded clone.

D	V	size	J	CDR3	DNA
.	TRBV7-2	few	TRBJ1-2	CASSLDGRSYYGYTF	TGTGCCAGCAGCTTAGATGGCCGGAGCTACTATGGCTACACCTTC
TRBD1	TRBV30	.	TRBJ2-7	CAWSSRTGLRDEQYF	TGTGCCTGGAGTAGTAGGACAGGGCTTAGGGACGAGCAGTACTTC
TRBD2	TRBV30	.	TRBJ2-5	CALAVAGETQYF	TGTGCCCTAGCCGTAGCGGGAGAGACCCAGTACTTC
.	TRBV9	few	TRBJ2-3	CASSEASISGTQYF	TGTGCCAGCAGCGAGGCGTCCATTTCAGGTACGCAGTATTTT
TRBD2	TRBV28	few	TRBJ2-7	CASSETSGDSYEQYF	TGTGCCAGCAGTGAGACTAGCGGGGACTCCTACGAGCAGTACTTC
TRBD1	TRBV18	few	TRBJ2-3	CASSPNRGLGTDTQYF	TGTGCCAGCTCACCAAACAGGGGGCTTGGGACAGATACGCAGTATTTT
.	TRBV28	few	TRBJ1-5	CASSLIGGSNQPQHF	TGTGCCAGCAGTTTGATAGGGGGAAGCAATCAGCCCCAGCATTTT
.	TRBV11-3	few	TRBJ2-1	CASSQIQGYNEQFF	TGTGCCAGCAGCCAGATACAGGGCTACAATGAGCAGTTCTTC
.	TRBV7-3	.	TRBJ2-2	CASSLTSSRNTGELFF	TGTGCCAGCAGCTTAACTTCTAGTAGGAACACCGGGGAGCTGTTTTTT
TRBD2	TRBV6-5	few	TRBJ2-7	CASTAGETYEQYF	TGTGCCAGCACAGCGGGGGAAACCTACGAGCAGTACTTC
.	TRBV6-1	.	TRBJ1-1	CASRPTAIGEAFF	TGTGCCAGCAGACCTACAGCCATTGGGGAAGCTTTCTTT
.	TRBV6-1	.	TRBJ1-5	CASSVGGDQPQHF	TGTGCCAGCAGTGTCGGTGGAGATCAGCCCCAGCATTTT
.	TRBV7-2	.	TRBJ2-2	CASSFGQSTGELFF	TGTGCCAGCAGCTTTGGACAGAGCACCGGGGAGCTGTTTTTT
.	TRBV30	.	TRBJ1-2	CAWSKRYGGEYTF	TGTGCCTGGAGTAAAAGGTACGGGGGAGAATACACCTTC
.	TRBV27	many	TRBJ2-3	CASSFGGPTDTQYF	TGTGCCAGCAGTTTCGGGGGGCCTACAGATACGCAGTATTTT
TRBD1	TRBV13	many	TRBJ2-5	CASSQTGVETQYF	TGTGCCAGCAGCCAGACAGGGGTTGAGACCCAGTACTTC
TRBD1	TRBV28	many	TRBJ1-2	CASSDRVTGYTF	TGTGCCAGCAGTGACAGGGTTACCGGCTACACCTTC
.	TRBV19	.	TRBJ1-2	CASSIETANYGYTF	TGTGCCAGTAGTATCGAGACAGCCAACTATGGCTACACCTTC